Following are 14 T cell receptor beta chains from one sample sequenced in a study of identical twins. MiXCR was run by TCRdb on the 5' RACE reads, yielding one entry per CDR3 protein. Found here are hundreds of thousands of distinct CDR3 sequences, roughly an eighth of them singletons; the top ten hold roughly 1.6%. The sample was also linked to a second study, of yellow fever vaccine responses in identical twins.

Sequencing input: PBMCs. The receptors here all came from a woman between 18 and 29 years old in good health.

V is TRBV6-1 and J is TRBJ2-2; D remains unclear. Looked up from germline, CDR1 is MNHNS and CDR2 is SASEGT. This CDR3 region has 20 residues. Trimming removed 0 bases from V and 2 bases from J, with 22 bases in between. CDR3 DNA sequence: TGTGCCAGCAGTGAAGCCGTTTATCATTCACAGACCTACAACACCGGGGAGCTGTTTTTT. It encodes CASSEAVYHSQTYNTGELFF.

The rearrangement links TRBV27 to TRBJ1-2, with 8 bases matching TRBD1. Unmatched junction bases numbered 11, after V lost 0 bases and J lost 2 bases. The CDR3 runs to 18 residues. Germline V gives CDR1 MNHEY, CDR2 SMNVEV (reference sequence). CDR3 in amino acids: CASSLSPRGLGDNYGYTF. The CDR3 DNA reads TGTGCCAGCAGTTTATCGCCCAGGGGGCTAGGAGACAACTATGGCTACACCTTC.

This clonotype occurred many times. CDR3 sequence: CASSYRDRDNQPQHF. The CDR3 region has the DNA TGTGCCAGCAGCTACCGGGACAGGGACAATCAGCCCCAGCATTTT. J is TRBJ1-5 and V is TRBV5-6, with TRBD1 matching over 9 bases. J was trimmed by 3 bases and V by 3 bases; bases with no gene match: 4. CDR1 is SGHDT, CDR2 YYEEEE, per germline. This CDR3 has 15 residues.

This clonotype was detected a few times. V usage is TRBV4-1 and J usage is TRBJ2-5; D is ambiguous. Germline-derived CDR1 and CDR2 are MGHRA and YSYEKL. The V gene lost 2 bases and the J gene lost 2 bases, with 6 bases spanning the gap. This CDR3 spans 13 amino acids. The CDR3 DNA is TGCGCCAGCAGCCAAAGGGCTCAAGAGACCCAGTACTTC. It translates to CASSQRAQETQYF.

The chain recombines TRBV12-3 or TRBV12-4 with TRBJ2-5; D is unresolved. The CDR3 length is 11 residues. The germline V and J ends were trimmed by 9 bases and 4 bases, with 9 bases remaining between them. CDR3 DNA: TGTGCCAGTTCCGCCCTAGAGACCCAGTACTTC. Translation: CASSALETQYF.

V is TRBV24-1 and J is TRBJ2-1; D remains unclear. Trimming removed 1 base from V and 7 bases from J, with 7 bases in between. Germline loops: CDR1 KGHDR, CDR2 SFDVKD. This CDR3 is built from 13 residues. The CDR3 protein is CATSDLTRNEQFF. DNA of the CDR3: TGTGCCACCAGTGATTTAACCAGGAATGAGCAGTTCTTC.

This clonotype came up a few times. This chain uses TRBV5-6 with TRBJ2-1; 11 nucleotides agree with TRBD2. J lost 3 bases, V lost 4 bases, and 9 bases had no gene match. CDR3 length equals 17 residues. Per germline, CDR1 SGHDT and CDR2 YYEEEE. CDR3: CASSPDLAGGYYNEQFF. CDR3 bases: TGTGCCAGCAGCCCGGACCTAGCGGGAGGCTACTACAATGAGCAGTTCTTC.

This clonotype was counted only a few times. The chain is built from TRBV5-1 and TRBJ2-7, with TRBD2 identical over 8 bases. The J segment lost 6 bases and the V segment lost 4 bases, leaving 12 bases of the junction unmatched. Germline-derived CDR1 and CDR2 are SGHRS and YFSETQ. The CDR3 extends over 15 amino acids. CDR3 protein: CASSPRAGDVSEQYF. CDR3 nucleotides: TGCGCCAGCAGCCCGCGAGCGGGAGACGTTAGCGAGCAGTACTTC.

There are many counts of this clonotype. The chain has TRBV24-1 and TRBJ2-1; D may be TRBD1 (6 bases). The CDR3 spans 12 residues. With 7 bases removed from V and 7 bases from J, the gap between germline ends came to 10 bases. Germline CDR1 is KGHDR and CDR2 is SFDVKD. The CDR3 spells CATSNRVNEQFF. The CDR3 DNA reads as TGTGCCACCAGCAACAGGGTTAATGAGCAGTTCTTC.

Written as DNA, the CDR3 is TGCGCCAGCAGCCTGGTGGGGGCTACAGGGGCTACTGGGGCCAACGTCCTGACTTTC. It yields the protein CASSLVGATGATGANVLTF. This chain joins TRBV5-1 and TRBJ2-6, with TRBD1 identical over 7 bases. J gave up 2 bases and V 4 bases, and 15 bases lay outside the gene matches. Germline loops: CDR1 SGHRS, CDR2 YFSETQ. The CDR3 is made up of 19 amino acids.

This clonotype was observed a few times. The J gene is TRBJ2-7, the V gene TRBV24-1, with D unresolved. The CDR3 runs 13 residues. Per the germline V gene, CDR1 is KGHDR and CDR2 is SFDVKD. V lost 1 base, J lost 5 bases, and 8 bases lay in between. CDR3 nucleotides: TGTGCCACCAGTGATTTTGGCGTGAACGAGCAGTACTTC. This codes for CATSDFGVNEQYF.

The V gene is TRBV20-1, the J gene TRBJ1-1, with 7 bases identical to TRBD1. The CDR3 length is 15 residues. Germline trimming cut 1 base from V and 6 bases from J; bases unmatched to any gene: 11. From germline, CDR1 is DFQATT and CDR2 SNEGSKA (reference sequence). CDR3: CSARGPLGGTAEAFF. The CDR3 region has the DNA TGCAGTGCTAGAGGTCCACTCGGAGGGACAGCTGAAGCTTTCTTT.

V gene TRBV6-5 combines with J gene TRBJ2-1; tentative D call: TRBD2 (6 bases). In germline, CDR1 is MNHEY, CDR2 SVGAGI. CDR3 length: 14 amino acids. V lost 7 bases to trimming and J lost 2 bases, with 12 bases between them. Here the CDR3 DNA reads TGTGCCAGCAATTCCGGGAGTGCCTACAATGAGCAGTTCTTC. Protein: CASNSGSAYNEQFF.

This clonotype was detected a few times. V gene TRBV6-5 combines with J gene TRBJ2-1; 9 bases align to TRBD1. Germline lookup yields CDR1 MNHEY and CDR2 SVGAGI. This CDR3 is 12 amino acids long. V lost 7 bases and J lost 6; bases outside the gene matches: 1. In DNA, the CDR3 is TGTGCCAGCATGGGACAGGGCAATGAGCAGTTCTTC. Translation: CASMGQGNEQFF.